This T cell receptor (beta chain) stems from a study of T cell responses to AZD1222 COVID-19 vaccine. This CDR3 comprises 12 residues. Between the trimmed V and J ends, which lost 2 bases and 6 bases, there was a span of 5 bases. Germline V lookup: CDR1 MDHEN, CDR2 SYDVKM. Remarks on this clone: Its antigen is unknown.

General study findings and limits: Spike-spanning, vaccine-associated CD4 TCRs were dominant at 160-218 and 743-854. It was only a handful of AZD1222 recipients who were seropositive at baseline.

Profiling relied on immunoSEQ multiplex PCR, and the TCRdb table lists in-frame clones only, not all of them. The data show approximately 180,000 clones, roughly nine tenths seen once. The rearrangement joins TRBV28 to TRBJ1-5, with D possibly matching TRBD1 (5 bases). Source: peripheral blood, taken on day 0 of AZD1222 vaccination. The receptor was derived from an adult in good health. The CDR3: CASSLGGQPQHF. As DNA, the CDR3 is TGTGCCAGCAGTTTAGGGGGTCAGCCCCAGCATTTT.